These 21 T cell receptor beta chains were all obtained from the same sample, sequenced in a study of cytomegalovirus exposure and HLA in healthy donors. The study ran its PCR with 60 Vbeta and 13 Jbeta primers. Some clones are missing from TCRdb's copy, which holds only in-frame ones; the method was immunoSEQ multiplex PCR. The sample holds 150,000 to 200,000 clones, more than 60% seen once. The sequenced sample was PBMCs. The receptors here all came from a man aged 18 to 30 in good health and CMV-seropositive.

The rearrangement joins TRBV7-3 to TRBJ2-1; TRBD1 aligns across 9 bases. The V gene's germline CDR1 is SGHTA and CDR2 FQGTGA. The trim removed 5 bases at V and 9 bases at J, leaving 2 bases unmatched. This CDR3 region has 12 residues. DNA of the CDR3: TGTGCCAGCAGCCAGGACAGGGGTGAGCAGTTCTTC. As protein: CASSQDRGEQFF. The variable domain in full, with the rest retrieved from reference TRBV7-3 and TRBJ2-1, is GAGVSQTPSNKVTEKGKYVELRCDPISGHTALYWYRQSLGQGPEFLIYFQGTGAADDSGLPNDRFFAVRPEGSVSTLKIQRTERGDSAVYLCASSQDRGEQFFGPGTRLTVL.

The chain uses TRBV25-1 and TRBJ2-7; TRBD1 is a possible D gene (5 bases). Germline assignment: CDR1 MGHDK and CDR2 SYGVNS. This CDR3 comprises 12 residues. V was shortened by 6 bases and J by 2 bases, with 8 bases between the two germline ends. The DNA of the CDR3 is TGTGCCAGCAGAGGGGATCCCTACGAGCAGTACTTC. Protein product: CASRGDPYEQYF.

The chain combines TRBV10-3 with TRBJ2-7; TRBD2 is a possible D gene (6 bases). Trimming shortened V by 3 bases and J by 4 bases, and 16 bases separated the two germline ends. The CDR3 runs to 15 residues. Germline loops: CDR1 ENHRY, CDR2 SYGVKD. Here the CDR3 reads CAISDRLVQGYEQYF. DNA for the CDR3: TGTGCCATCAGTGACCGACTAGTTCAGGGATACGAGCAGTACTTC.

The chain is built from TRBV13 and TRBJ2-2, with 10 bases identical to TRBD2. Per germline, CDR1 PRHDT and CDR2 FYEKMQ (reference sequence). V lost 2 bases and J lost 6; bases outside the gene matches: 6. The CDR3 has 16 residues. DNA for the CDR3: TGTGCCAGCAGCTTACTGGTAGCGGGAGGCTCCGGGGAGCTGTTTTTT. Translated: CASSLLVAGGSGELFF.

CDR3 residues: CASSYDGLAANNEQFF. CDR3 nucleotide sequence: TGTGCCAGCAGTTACGATGGACTAGCGGCGAACAATGAGCAGTTCTTC. The chain employs TRBV6-5 and TRBJ2-1; 10 positions agree with TRBD2. J gave up 5 bases and V 2 bases, and 6 bases lay outside the gene matches. There are 16 residues in the CDR3. Germline V CDR1 and CDR2: MNHEY, SVGAGI.

In the case of this clone: The sample contains more than one DNA sequence encoding this CDR3. V gene TRBV28 combines with J gene TRBJ1-3; D remains unclear. The V and J ends lost 9 bases and 3 bases respectively, with 15 bases between them. The CDR3 runs 14 residues. Germline V lookup: CDR1 MDHEN, CDR2 SYDVKM. In DNA, the CDR3 is TGTGCCAGTGGTCTCGGGTCCCGTGGAAACACCATATATTTT. It is translated as CASGLGSRGNTIYF.

In its sample, this clone was seen a few times. J is TRBJ1-4 and V is TRBV27; TRBD1 agrees at 8 bases. V gave up 6 bases and J gave up 7 bases; unmatched junction bases: 1. The CDR3 consists of 12 residues. Germline assignment: CDR1 MNHEY and CDR2 SMNVEV (reference sequence). CDR3 nucleotide sequence: TGTGCCAGCAGCAGGGGGCGTGAAAAACTGTTTTTT. It specifies CASSRGREKLFF.

This clone was recorded only once. The J gene is TRBJ2-7, the V gene TRBV20-1; unclear D gene. Trimming shortened V by 5 bases and J by 7 bases, and 9 bases separated the two germline ends. Germline CDR1 reads DFQATT; CDR2 reads SNEGSKA (reference sequence). This CDR3 is 10 amino acids long. CDR3 region: CSAPLLEQYF. The CDR3 nucleotides read TGCAGTGCTCCCTTGCTAGAGCAGTACTTC.

V gene TRBV18 combines with J gene TRBJ2-7; D perhaps matches TRBD2 (6 bases). CDR3 length: 12 amino acids. Per the germline V gene, CDR1 is KGHSH and CDR2 is LQKENI. Trimming pared 6 bases from V and 2 bases from J, leaving 8 bases between. CDR3 in amino acids: CASSPGAYEQYF. CDR3 in DNA: TGTGCCAGCTCTCCGGGGGCCTACGAGCAGTACTTC.

This clone has more than one count but fewer than ten. This sequence joins TRBV5-6 and TRBJ2-7; TRBD2 matches at 13 bases. V was pared by 2 bases and J by 0 bases, with 5 bases of the junction left unmatched. This CDR3 is built from 17 residues. The germline V gene has CDR1 SGHDT and CDR2 YYEEEE. The CDR3 bases are TGTGCCAGCAGCTTTTTGACTAGCGGGAGGATCTCCTACGAGCAGTACTTC. It encodes CASSFLTSGRISYEQYF.

The gene calls are TRBV7-8 and TRBJ2-5; 7 positions match TRBD2. The germline V gene has CDR1 SGHVS and CDR2 FQNEAQ. Trimming took 1 base from V and 3 from J; bases not matched to a gene: 11. This CDR3 has 17 residues. CDR3 in DNA: TGTGCCAGCAGCTTAGTCGGCGGTGGCCTAGCGGAAGAGACCCAGTACTTC. Translation gives CASSLVGGGLAEETQYF.

The CDR3 DNA reads as TGCGCCAGCAGCCAAGCCCGGGACAGCTATGGCTACACCTTC. Amino acid sequence: CASSQARDSYGYTF. The V call is TRBV4-1, the J call TRBJ1-2; TRBD1 matches at 7 bases. The CDR3 extends over 14 amino acids. Trimming took 1 base from V and 4 from J; bases not matched to a gene: 3. Germline assignment: CDR1 MGHRA and CDR2 YSYEKL.

This clone has a handful of counts. The chain joins TRBV7-9 to TRBJ2-2; D uncertain. The CDR3 contains 14 residues. The germline gives CDR1 SEHNR, CDR2 FQNEAQ (reference sequence). V lost 4 bases, J lost 1 base, and 7 bases lay in between. In nucleotides, the CDR3 is TGTGCCAGCAGCTCTACCAAGAACACCGGGGAGCTGTTTTTT. Its translation: CASSSTKNTGELFF.

The J gene is TRBJ1-4, the V gene TRBV5-1; TRBD1 might be the D (5 bases). Trimming took off 5 bases at V and 8 bases at J, with 13 bases between the two ends. The CDR3 length is 13 residues. Germline V lookup: CDR1 SGHRS, CDR2 YFSETQ. CDR3 sequence reads: CASRGGAREKLFF. The CDR3 nucleotides read TGCGCCAGCAGAGGAGGGGCGCGAGAAAAACTGTTTTTT.

The chain combines TRBV19 with TRBJ2-5; 10 bases are shared with TRBD2. The junction had 9 bases not matched to a gene; V was cut back by 3 bases and J by 5 bases. The CDR3 is 16 residues long. CDR1 and CDR2 from the germline V gene are LNHDA and SQIVND (reference sequence). CDR3: CASSILSAGGRETQYF. CDR3 nucleotide sequence: TGTGCCAGTAGTATCCTCTCAGCGGGAGGGCGGGAGACCCAGTACTTC.

This clone was seen a few times. The chain is built from TRBV5-4 and TRBJ2-7; 11 bases map to TRBD2. Trimming took 4 bases from V and 3 from J; bases not matched to a gene: 12. This CDR3 spans 17 amino acids. Germline values: CDR1 SGHNT, CDR2 YYREEE (reference sequence). CDR3 in amino acids: CASSQRARGTSGYEQYF. The CDR3, as DNA: TGTGCCAGCAGCCAAAGGGCGAGGGGGACTAGCGGCTACGAGCAGTACTTC.

The V call is TRBV7-8, the J call TRBJ2-7, with TRBD2 identical over 11 bases. Germline V gene sequence: CDR1 SGHVS, CDR2 FQNEAQ. The V segment lost 2 bases and the J segment 1 base; nucleotides outside the gene matches: 10. The length of the CDR3 is 18 residues. In DNA, the CDR3 is TGTGCCAGCAGCTTACGGTTTATCGGGACTAGCGGTTCCTACGAGCAGTACTTC. Its translation is CASSLRFIGTSGSYEQYF.

The sample holds a few counts of this clone. V is TRBV27 and J is TRBJ2-7, with 7 bases that match TRBD1. Trimming removed 4 bases from V and 5 bases from J; junction bases left unmatched: 8. The CDR3 is 14 amino acids. Germline V gives CDR1 MNHEY, CDR2 SMNVEV (reference sequence). CDR3 bases: TGTGCCAGCAGTTCGTTCGACAGGGATGACGAGCAGTACTTC. Translation gives CASSSFDRDDEQYF.

This chain uses TRBV7-9 with TRBJ1-2, with D possibly TRBD1 on 5 matching bases. This CDR3 has 15 residues. Germline CDR1 reads SEHNR; CDR2 reads FQNEAQ (reference sequence). The V gene lost 10 bases and the J gene lost 0 bases, with 18 bases spanning the gap. CDR3 protein: CATTISGTTNYGYTF. CDR3 nucleotides: TGTGCCACCACCATCTCCGGGACTACTAACTATGGCTACACCTTC.

The rearrangement joins TRBV7-9 to TRBJ2-7; tentative D call: TRBD1 (6 bases). The length of the CDR3 is 17 residues. V was pared by 5 bases and J by 0 bases, with 20 bases between. Per the germline V gene, CDR1 is SEHNR and CDR2 is FQNEAQ (reference sequence). CDR3 loop: CASSRSTGTLTSYEQYF. CDR3 DNA: TGTGCCAGCAGCCGTAGCACCGGGACACTCACCTCCTACGAGCAGTACTTC. The variable domain in full, with the rest retrieved from reference TRBV7-9 and TRBJ2-7, is DTGVSQNPRHKITKRGQNVTFRCDPISEHNRLYWYRQTLGQGPEFLTYFQNEAQLEKSRLLSDRFSAERPKGSFSTLEIQRTEQGDSAMYLCASSRSTGTLTSYEQYFGPGTRLTVT.

The J gene is TRBJ2-1, the V gene TRBV7-3; maybe TRBD2 (5 bases). Deletions cut 5 bases from V and 0 bases from J, with 11 bases between. The germline V gene encodes CDR1 SGHTA and CDR2 FQGTGA. The CDR3 length is 15 residues. CDR3 nucleotides: TGTGCCAGCAGCCCAGCGGTAAGCTCCTACAATGAGCAGTTCTTC. Its protein is CASSPAVSSYNEQFF. The complete variable domain, with remaining parts taken from reference TRBV7-3 and TRBJ2-1, reads GAGVSQTPSNKVTEKGKYVELRCDPISGHTALYWYRQSLGQGPEFLIYFQGTGAADDSGLPNDRFFAVRPEGSVSTLKIQRTERGDSAVYLCASSPAVSSYNEQFFGPGTRLTVL.